These 25 T cell receptor beta chains came from one sample sequenced in a study of blood T cells in healthy people across ages. The use of a sample-barcoded 5' primer and a J-beta primer mix characterized a second PCR of about 7 to 12 cycles. TCRdb processed the 5' RACE reads anew with MiXCR; each CDR3 protein has one entry. Here the sample spans roughly 900,000 distinct CDR3 sequences, about 30% being singletons. The sequencing input was blood. Receptor source: an elderly woman in good health.

V is TRBV6-1 and J is TRBJ2-1; 7 bases match TRBD2. CDR1 MNHNS and CDR2 SASEGT come from the germline V gene. V shed 2 bases, J shed 0 bases, and the junction held 10 bases outside the gene matches. This CDR3 region has 18 residues. The CDR3 DNA is TGTGCCAGCAGTGAAACATACGGGGGGTCTGGCTCCTACAATGAGCAGTTCTTC. Protein: CASSETYGGSGSYNEQFF.

This clonotype was observed many times. The chain recombines TRBV4-3 with TRBJ2-1, with 9 bases fitting TRBD2. CDR3 length: 15 amino acids. CDR1 LGHNA and CDR2 YSLEER come from the germline V gene. Trimming removed 5 bases from V and 7 bases from J; junction bases left unmatched: 9. DNA of the CDR3: TGCGCCAGCAGCGGCCAGCGGGGGGCTTCAAATGAGCAGTTCTTC. Its translation is CASSGQRGASNEQFF.

This clonotype appeared many times. V and J are TRBV6-1 and TRBJ2-7, with D maybe TRBD2 (5 bases). The CDR3 spans 12 residues. V gave up 1 base and J gave up 7 bases, with 8 bases separating them. Germline CDR1 and CDR2: MNHNS and SASEGT. CDR3 sequence: CASSEGTGEQYF. DNA for the CDR3: TGTGCCAGCAGTGAAGGAACGGGGGAGCAGTACTTC.

This clonotype appeared many times. The chain recombines TRBV3-1 with TRBJ1-5; D not resolved. This CDR3 is 13 amino acids long. CDR1 and CDR2 from the germline V gene are LGHDT and YNNKEL (reference sequence). Trimming removed 4 bases from V and 4 bases from J, with 8 bases in between. DNA of the CDR3: TGTGCCAGCAGCCGGGGTAAAAATCAGCCCCAGCATTTT. Translation gives CASSRGKNQPQHF.

The chain uses TRBV21-1 and TRBJ1-2; the table's TRBD1 call for D was not verified on the DNA. TRBV21-1 is designated a pseudogene. The CDR3 covers 14 residues. Here the CDR3 reads CASSTWTGAGGYTF. The CDR3 nucleotides are TGTGCCAGCAGCACCTGGACAGGGGCGGGAGGCTACACCTTC.

Comment on this clonotype: With a much larger clone just one base away, this may be a read error. The CDR3 here is CASSESRDGYTF. CDR3 DNA sequence: TGTGCCAGCAGTGAAAGCAGGGATGGCTACACCTTC. This rearrangement joins TRBV6-1 to TRBJ1-2; the D gene is possibly TRBD1 (5 bases). The germline V gene encodes CDR1 MNHNS and CDR2 SASEGT. The CDR3 spans 12 residues. V was trimmed by 2 bases and J by 6 bases, leaving 7 bases between them.

This clonotype has only a few counts. The gene calls are TRBV20-1 and TRBJ1-1; D gene unclear. CDR1 is DFQATT, CDR2 SNEGSKA, per germline (reference sequence). Trimming left V 4 bases short and J 4 bases short, with 13 bases between. The CDR3 length is 13 residues. Written as DNA, the CDR3 is TGCAGTGCTAAAGCCAATCCCAGCACTGAAGCTTTCTTT. Its protein is CSAKANPSTEAFF.

The sample holds many counts of this clonotype. At one end the junction does not follow the germline gene, possibly because of a read error. V gene TRBV6-2 or TRBV6-3 combines with J gene TRBJ2-1; D is ambiguous. Germline V lookup: CDR1 MNHEY, CDR2 SVGEGT. The CDR3 covers 13 residues. The CDR3 loop is CASRYSGSAEQFF. The DNA of the CDR3 is TGTGCCAGCAGATACTCAGGCAGCGCTGAGCAGTTCTTC.

The table lists this clonotype with many counts. This rearrangement joins TRBV7-2 to TRBJ2-3; the match to TRBD2 covers 10 bases. The germline gives CDR1 SGHTA, CDR2 FQGNSA. The CDR3 is made up of 16 amino acids. Trimming removed 0 bases from V and 6 bases from J; junction bases left unmatched: 6. DNA of the CDR3: TGTGCCAGCAGCTTAGCGGGTAGCGGGGGGAAGGATACGCAGTATTTT. Its protein is CASSLAGSGGKDTQYF.

This clonotype appeared a single time. V usage is TRBV7-2 and J usage is TRBJ1-5; possible D gene TRBD1, 5 bases. The CDR3 has 15 residues. With 1 base removed from V and 6 bases from J, the gap between germline ends came to 13 bases. The germline V gene encodes CDR1 SGHTA and CDR2 FQGNSA. The CDR3 nucleotides read TGTGCCAGCAGCTTAGAGCCAGGGATCGTTCAGCCCCAGCATTTT. Protein sequence: CASSLEPGIVQPQHF. Filled out from reference TRBV7-2 and TRBJ1-5, the complete variable domain reads GAGVSQSPSNKVTEKGKDVELRCDPISGHTALYWYRQSLGQGLEFLIYFQGNSAPDKSGLPSDRFSAERTGGSVSTLTIQRTQQEDSAVYLCASSLEPGIVQPQHFGDGTRLSIL.

With regard to this clonotype: A read error may explain this, as a much larger clone is one base away. DNA of the CDR3: TGTGCCAGCAGGCTCCACGGGAGCTCTGGGGCCAACGTCCGGACTTTC. Amino acid sequence: CASRLHGSSGANVRTF. The chain couples TRBV12-3 or TRBV12-4 to TRBJ2-6; a weak D match, TRBD2 (6 bases). This CDR3 spans 16 amino acids.

A remark on this clonotype: A much larger clonotype is one base distant, so this may be a read error. This chain uses TRBV20-1 with TRBJ1-2; D gene uncertain. The V end lost 1 base, the J end lost 8 bases, and 8 bases lay between the germline ends. CDR3 length: 11 amino acids. Germline lookup yields CDR1 DFQATT and CDR2 SNEGSKA (reference sequence). The CDR3 DNA follows: TGCAGTGCTAGAGCAATGGACGGCTACACCTTC. Translating it yields CSARAMDGYTF.

This clonotype was recorded many times. This chain uses TRBV2 with TRBJ2-1; no clear D. This CDR3 has 14 amino acids. Trimming cost V 2 bases and J 3 bases, with 8 bases left between them. Germline CDR1 and CDR2: SNHLY and FYNNEI. The CDR3 nucleotides read TGTGCCAGCAGTGAAAGTCGGAGCTACAATGAGCAGTTCTTC. Protein: CASSESRSYNEQFF.

This clonotype was detected ten times or more. V is TRBV6-2 or TRBV6-3 and J is TRBJ2-1; 10 bases fit TRBD2. The CDR3 has 19 amino acids. Germline-derived CDR1 and CDR2 are MNHEY and SVGEGT. V trimming: 0 bases; J trimming: 0 bases; junction bases outside the gene matches: 8. The CDR3, as DNA: TGTGCCAGCAGTTACTCGACCCTAGCGGGGGCAAACTCCTACAATGAGCAGTTCTTC. It yields the protein CASSYSTLAGANSYNEQFF.

The sample holds many counts of this clonotype. This chain joins TRBV4-3 and TRBJ1-2; D is unresolved. V was pared by 4 bases and J by 5 bases, with 11 bases between. The CDR3 has 13 amino acids. Per germline, CDR1 LGHNA and CDR2 YSLEER. The DNA of the CDR3 is TGCGCCAGCAGCCTCAAGCGCGAATATGGCTACACCTTC. As protein: CASSLKREYGYTF.

V usage is TRBV2 and J usage is TRBJ2-6, with D perhaps TRBD1 (6 bases). Germline V gives CDR1 SNHLY, CDR2 FYNNEI. The CDR3 is 14 amino acids. Trimming cost V 6 bases and J 4 bases, with 10 bases left between them. CDR3 nucleotide sequence: TGTGCCAGCAGGGACAGAAACGGGGCCAACGTCCTGACTTTC. This gives the protein CASRDRNGANVLTF.

The sample holds many counts of this clonotype. This chain connects TRBV27 to TRBJ2-5; 8 nucleotides agree with TRBD1. The CDR3 extends over 16 amino acids. From germline, CDR1 is MNHEY and CDR2 SMNVEV (reference sequence). With V trimmed by 8 bases and J by 3 bases, 14 bases remained unmatched. The CDR3 reads CASRSRPWTGKETQYF. In DNA form, the CDR3 reads TGTGCCAGCCGATCGCGGCCCTGGACAGGGAAAGAGACCCAGTACTTC.

The chain has TRBV15 and TRBJ2-4; D may be TRBD1 (5 bases). V shed 3 bases and J shed 8 bases, with 11 bases lying between them. The CDR3 runs 13 residues. Germline V CDR1 and CDR2: LNHNV, YYDKDF (reference sequence). CDR3 nucleotides: TGTGCCACCAGCAGCGAAACAGGAGACATTCAGTACTTC. Translation: CATSSETGDIQYF.

This clonotype was seen many times. The gene calls are TRBV6-6 and TRBJ2-7; possible D gene TRBD2, 6 bases. The CDR3 is 13 amino acids. Germline V gene data show CDR1 as MNHNY and CDR2 as SVGAGI (reference sequence). The V end was cut by 2 bases, the J end by 5 bases, with 10 bases between. The DNA for the CDR3 is TGTGCCAGCAGTTACCGACTAGATGACGAGCAGTACTTC. Its protein is CASSYRLDDEQYF.

The chain uses TRBV5-4 and TRBJ2-5; TRBD1 aligns across 7 bases. CDR1 is SGHNT and CDR2 is YYREEE in the germline V gene (reference sequence). J lost 5 bases, V lost 1 base, and 8 bases had no gene match. This CDR3 region has 15 residues. CDR3 bases: TGTGCCAGCAGCTTGCCCAGGGGGACCACGGAGACCCAGTACTTC. It encodes CASSLPRGTTETQYF.

This clonotype has just a few counts. A much larger clone lies one base from this, so it may be a read error. The chain couples TRBV24-1 to TRBJ2-1; 7 bases agree with TRBD1. CDR3 length: 14 amino acids. With V trimmed by 9 bases and J by 7 bases, 11 bases remained unmatched. CDR1 and CDR2 from the germline V gene are KGHDR and SFDVKD. DNA for the CDR3: TGTGCCACCGCGAGGGGCAGGGGGTGGAATGAGCAGTTCTTC. Its translation: CATARGRGWNEQFF.

At least ten counts were recorded for this clonotype. V usage is TRBV18 and J usage is TRBJ1-2; TRBD1 agrees at 7 bases. The CDR3 is 19 residues long. The V gene end was trimmed by 3 bases and the J gene end by 4 bases; junction bases not matched to a gene: 20. The germline gives CDR1 KGHSH, CDR2 LQKENI. CDR3 in DNA: TGTGCCAGCTCACCGTATGATCTCACTCGGCGTACAGGGGCCTATGGCTACACCTTC. Translating gives CASSPYDLTRRTGAYGYTF.

This clonotype has a count of ten or more. The chain employs TRBV10-2 and TRBJ1-5; 10 bases are shared with TRBD1. Germline V lookup: CDR1 WSHSY, CDR2 SAAADI. This CDR3 contains 15 residues. The trim removed 7 bases at V and 1 base at J, leaving 4 bases unmatched. CDR3 amino acids: CASTRDRGSNQPQHF. The CDR3 DNA reads as TGCGCCAGCACGCGGGACAGGGGAAGCAATCAGCCCCAGCATTTT.

This chain joins TRBV20-1 and TRBJ2-3; 12 nucleotides agree with TRBD2. The CDR3 spans 13 residues. The germline V gene has CDR1 DFQATT and CDR2 SNEGSKA (reference sequence). With 5 bases clipped from V and 14 bases from J, the junction kept 11 bases outside the gene matches. CDR3 DNA sequence: TGCAGTGCTGTGGGGCTAGCGGGGGGGGGTCGGTATTTT. This sequence encodes CSAVGLAGGGRYF.

In regard to this clonotype: The junction departs from the called germline gene at one end, perhaps through a read error. This sequence joins TRBV20-1 and TRBJ1-1; no firm D call. The CDR3 runs to 11 residues. Germline CDR1 and CDR2: DFQATT and SNEGSKA (reference sequence). Written as DNA, the CDR3 is TGCAGGGCTAGGCGGCAGGTTGAAGCTTTCTTT. Translating it yields CRARRQVEAFF.